Only a few counts were recorded for the clone carrying this TCR beta chain. As yet, its antigen is unknown. The data were obtained in a study of blood T cells in healthy people across ages. The study's findings and limits: In long-lived donors, naive CD4+ cell counts and diversity exceeded those of aged donors.

The CDR3 extends over 15 amino acids. The germline V and J ends were trimmed by 2 bases and 1 base, with 14 bases remaining between them. Per the germline V gene, CDR1 is DFQATT and CDR2 is SNEGSKA (reference sequence). Using a J-beta primer mix together with a sample-barcoded 5' primer, a second PCR was run for about 7 to 12 cycles. MiXCR was run by TCRdb on the 5' RACE reads, yielding one entry per CDR3 protein. The top ten clones hold 23% of a sample with fewer than 2 million distinct CDR3 sequences, about two fifths of them seen once. The sequence came from a human donor in good health. This chain uses TRBV20-1 with TRBJ1-2; no firm D call. Sequenced: blood. The CDR3 here is CSARLPAYYNYGYTF. Written as DNA, the CDR3 is TGCAGTGCTAGACTACCGGCCTATTATAACTATGGCTACACCTTC.